This entry concerns a single T cell receptor beta chain. Its antigen is currently unknown. Profiling relied on immunoSEQ multiplex PCR, and the TCRdb table lists in-frame clones only, not all of them. The repertoire has approximately 160,000 clones, just under 90% of them found once; the top ten carry about 9.3%. This specimen comes from a study of cytomegalovirus exposure and HLA in healthy donors. Study observations and caveats: Cytomegalovirus-associated TCR beta chains were listed, numbering some 150.

Trimming took 4 bases from V and 6 from J, leaving 13 bases between them. This CDR3 is built from 13 residues. Per germline, CDR1 SGHTA and CDR2 FQGNSA. V gene TRBV7-2 combines with J gene TRBJ2-7, with D perhaps TRBD2 (5 bases). The sequence was obtained from a woman aged 18-30 years in good health and CMV-seropositive. The specimen was PBMCs. The CDR3 loop is CASSSQLESEQYF. DNA of the CDR3: TGTGCCAGCAGCTCCCAACTAGAAAGCGAGCAGTACTTC.